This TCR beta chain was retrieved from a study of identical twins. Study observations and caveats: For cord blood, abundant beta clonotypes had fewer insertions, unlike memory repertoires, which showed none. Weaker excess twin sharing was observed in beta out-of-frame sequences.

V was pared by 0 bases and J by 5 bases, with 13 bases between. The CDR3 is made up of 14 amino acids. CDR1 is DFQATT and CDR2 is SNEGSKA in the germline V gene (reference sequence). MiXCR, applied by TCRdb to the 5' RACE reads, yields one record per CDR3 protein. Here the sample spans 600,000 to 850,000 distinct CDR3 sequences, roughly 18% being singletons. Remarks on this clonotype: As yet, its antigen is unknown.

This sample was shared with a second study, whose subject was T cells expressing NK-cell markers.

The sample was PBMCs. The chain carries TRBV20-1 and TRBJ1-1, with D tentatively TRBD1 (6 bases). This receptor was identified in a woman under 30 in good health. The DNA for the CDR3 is TGCAGTGCTAGAGAATCGCAGGGGTGGACTGAAGCTTTCTTT. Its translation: CSARESQGWTEAFF.